This T cell receptor (beta chain) was identified in a study of CD8 T cells in Susac syndrome. Study-level results: The study admitted that it had a relatively small number of individuals in its TCR sequencing and HLA analysis.

Both CD4+ and CD8+ T cells were negatively isolated, and TEMRA cells underwent FACS enrichment. Regarding this clonotype: As yet, its antigen is unknown.

About 0.5 to 1 ug RNA was reverse transcribed with random hexamers. TCRdb itself ran the immunoSEQ multiplex PCR reads through MiXCR, one entry per CDR3 protein. Seen here are around 200,000 distinct CDR3 sequences, 85% to 95% observed once, and the top ten hold 0.1%. The sequenced sample was CD4+ T cells from PBMCs. The clonotype comes from a human donor in good health.

The CDR3 reads CSGAGQRLNEQFF. The CDR3 DNA reads as TGCAGTGGCGCGGGACAGAGACTCAATGAGCAGTTCTTC. The J gene is TRBJ2-1, the V gene TRBV20-1; D might be TRBD1 (7 bases). Germline lookup yields CDR1 DFQATT and CDR2 SNEGSKA (reference sequence). The CDR3 is 13 amino acids. Between the trimmed V and J ends, which lost 7 bases and 6 bases, there was a span of 16 bases.